The T cell receptor beta chain described here comes from a study of PD-L1 blockade in urothelial cancer. The overall study: Blood analysis took place 3 weeks (second dose) and 6 weeks after treatment start.

The CDR3 loop spans 12 amino acids. Trimming shortened V by 5 bases and J by 8 bases, and 10 bases separated the two germline ends. CDR1 is SEHNR, CDR2 FQNEAQ, per germline (reference sequence). Sequencing was performed with immunoSEQ multiplex PCR; in TCRdb, only in-frame clones are kept and a portion is missing. Among about 110,000 clones listed, under 85% were seen once. The sequenced sample was PBMCs, obtained around atezolizumab (anti-PD-L1) treatment. The sequence came from a man aged 45 to 65 with urothelial cancer. The V gene is TRBV7-9, the J gene TRBJ2-1, with D possibly matching TRBD1 (5 bases). CDR3 sequence reads: CASSRQLDEQFF. DNA of the CDR3: TGTGCCAGCAGCCGACAGCTGGATGAGCAGTTCTTC.